The 19 T cell receptor beta chains reported below all come from one sample, sequenced in a study of early T cells in non-severe SARS-CoV-2 infection. TCRdb reprocessed the 5' RACE reads via MiXCR and lists one record per CDR3 protein. The table has roughly 70,000 distinct CDR3 sequences, around 19% seen once; the top ten hold about 8.2%. The starting material was whole blood, obtained at baseline. Receptors originate from an adult who was a healthcare worker with PCR-confirmed SARS-CoV-2 infection or an uninfected control (not recorded which).

This clonotype was detected ten times or more. This chain links TRBV6-1 with TRBJ2-2; D is undetermined. Trimming left V 0 bases short and J 4 bases short, with 12 bases between. The CDR3 has 16 amino acids. Germline V lookup: CDR1 MNHNS, CDR2 SASEGT. CDR3: CASSEALLAGTGELFF. The CDR3 DNA is TGTGCCAGCAGTGAAGCGCTACTGGCTGGCACCGGGGAGCTGTTTTTT.

DNA for the CDR3: TGCGCCAGCAGCCAAGAAGGGGGCTCAGGTGGAAACACCATATATTTT. It encodes CASSQEGGSGGNTIYF. The V call is TRBV4-3, the J call TRBJ1-3; 7 bases fit TRBD1. The germline gives CDR1 LGHNA, CDR2 YSLEER. J gave up 3 bases and V 0 bases, and 5 bases lay outside the gene matches. CDR3 length: 16 amino acids.

In this sample, this clonotype turned up a few times. The chain combines TRBV18 with TRBJ2-2, with TRBD1 identical over 8 bases. Germline assignment: CDR1 KGHSH and CDR2 LQKENI. J was trimmed by 1 base and V by 3 bases; bases with no gene match: 4. The CDR3 consists of 16 residues. The CDR3 loop reads CASSPPGGLNTGELFF. The DNA for the CDR3 is TGTGCCAGCTCACCCCCAGGGGGCCTGAACACCGGGGAGCTGTTTTTT.

This clonotype showed up just a few times. This rearrangement joins TRBV6-2 or TRBV6-3 to TRBJ1-5, with 7 bases matching TRBD1. After removal of 6 bases from V and 1 base from J, the junction contained 12 bases not matched to a gene. The CDR3 is 17 amino acids. Per the germline V gene, CDR1 is MNHEY and CDR2 is SVGEGT. This CDR3 is CASREGQTPYSNQPQHF. CDR3 bases: TGTGCCAGCAGGGAGGGACAGACACCATACAGCAATCAGCCCCAGCATTTT.

This clonotype was found a few times. V and J are TRBV18 and TRBJ2-3; no clear D. V lost 3 bases to trimming and J lost 3 bases, with 7 bases between them. The CDR3 covers 13 residues. Germline CDR1 KGHSH, CDR2 LQKENI. CDR3 coding DNA: TGTGCCAGCTCACCCGCTAAAACAGATACGCAGTATTTT. Residues: CASSPAKTDTQYF.

In this sample, this clonotype turned up once. V and J are TRBV6-2 or TRBV6-3 and TRBJ2-5; 12 positions agree with TRBD2. Germline CDR1 and CDR2: MNHEY and SVGEGT. After removal of 4 bases from V and 2 bases from J, the junction contained 17 bases not matched to a gene. The CDR3 is made up of 20 amino acids. DNA of the CDR3: TGTGCCAGCAGTTCTGCCCTCAGAACTAGCGGGAGGACCAAGCAAGAGACCCAGTACTTC. Translating gives CASSSALRTSGRTKQETQYF.

This clonotype was found a few times. The gene calls are TRBV7-2 and TRBJ2-3; TRBD2 agrees at 8 bases. V lost 7 bases and J lost 0; bases outside the gene matches: 15. The V gene's germline CDR1 is SGHTA and CDR2 FQGNSA. CDR3 length: 18 residues. The CDR3 is CASNPGERGPSSTDTQYF. The CDR3 DNA reads TGTGCCAGCAACCCCGGAGAGCGGGGGCCCTCTAGCACAGATACGCAGTATTTT.

This clonotype has more than one count but fewer than ten. The J gene is TRBJ2-5, the V gene TRBV7-2; D is ambiguous. The V gene lost 5 bases and the J gene lost 5 bases, with 18 bases spanning the gap. The length of the CDR3 is 15 residues. From germline, CDR1 is SGHTA and CDR2 FQGNSA. CDR3 loop: CASSPNLGIRETQYF. Here the CDR3 DNA reads TGTGCCAGCAGCCCCAATCTTGGGATCAGGGAGACCCAGTACTTC.

The chain uses TRBV6-2 or TRBV6-3 and TRBJ1-4; D ambiguous. The CDR3 is made up of 13 amino acids. Trimming stripped 5 bases from V and 4 bases from J, with 8 bases between. Per germline, CDR1 MNHEY and CDR2 SVGEGT. CDR3 region: CASSRDFNEKLFF. The CDR3 coding sequence is TGTGCCAGCAGTCGCGACTTTAATGAAAAACTGTTTTTT.

In this sample, this clonotype turned up a few times. This rearrangement joins TRBV5-6 to TRBJ2-6; unclear D gene. The V gene lost 1 base and the J gene lost 2 bases, with 4 bases spanning the gap. This CDR3 region has 14 residues. Germline assignment: CDR1 SGHDT and CDR2 YYEEEE. DNA for the CDR3: TGTGCCAGCAGCTTGTTACCTGGGGCCAACGTCCTGACTTTC. Translated, it gives CASSLLPGANVLTF.

This clonotype came up many times. V gene TRBV7-2 combines with J gene TRBJ1-2; 8 bases fit TRBD1. CDR3 length equals 14 residues. Germline-derived CDR1 and CDR2 are SGHTA and FQGNSA. J was trimmed by 3 bases and V by 4 bases; bases with no gene match: 4. CDR3 nucleotides: TGTGCCAGCAGCTCACAGGGGGTCGACTATGGCTACACCTTC. It yields the protein CASSSQGVDYGYTF. The whole variable domain, filled in from reference TRBV7-2 and TRBJ1-2, reads GAGVSQSPSNKVTEKGKDVELRCDPISGHTALYWYRQSLGQGLEFLIYFQGNSAPDKSGLPSDRFSAERTGGSVSTLTIQRTQQEDSAVYLCASSSQGVDYGYTFGSGTRLTVV.

J is TRBJ2-7 and V is TRBV7-2, with a weak D call TRBD1 (5 bases). The CDR3 loop spans 15 amino acids. Germline V lookup: CDR1 SGHTA, CDR2 FQGNSA. V gave up 2 bases and J gave up 2 bases, with 13 bases separating them. CDR3 in amino acids: CASSLHPGLAYEQYF. In nucleotides, the CDR3 is TGTGCCAGCAGCTTACATCCAGGGCTGGCCTACGAGCAGTACTTC.

The J gene is TRBJ2-7, the V gene TRBV6-2 or TRBV6-3; D is possibly TRBD2 (5 bases). This CDR3 contains 14 residues. CDR1 and CDR2 from the germline V gene are MNHEY and SVGEGT. The germline V and J ends were trimmed by 0 bases and 0 bases, with 6 bases remaining between them. Written as DNA, the CDR3 is TGTGCCAGCAGTTACTCTAGCGACTCCTACGAGCAGTACTTC. Translating it yields CASSYSSDSYEQYF.

This clonotype was observed a few times. The chain joins TRBV7-9 to TRBJ2-2, with a weak D call TRBD1 (6 bases). The CDR3 is 13 residues long. V lost 8 bases and J 7 bases, leaving 14 bases between the germline ends. The V gene's germline CDR1 is SEHNR and CDR2 FQNEAQ (reference sequence). CDR3 region: CASASRGNGELFF. For the CDR3, the DNA is TGTGCCAGCGCCTCCAGGGGAAACGGGGAGCTGTTTTTT.

Written as DNA, the CDR3 is TGTGCCAGCAGGGGCGGGACCACCTCCTACAATGAGCAGTTCTTC. Amino acids: CASRGGTTSYNEQFF. This sequence joins TRBV25-1 and TRBJ2-1, with D possibly matching TRBD2 (6 bases). V lost 6 bases to trimming and J lost 0 bases, with 12 bases between them. Per germline, CDR1 MGHDK and CDR2 SYGVNS. The CDR3 contains 15 residues.

This clonotype was observed at least ten times. CDR3 in DNA: TGTGCCAGCAGTGAAGGGGGATCTGGGGCCAACGTCCTGACTTTC. Translation gives CASSEGGSGANVLTF. The chain couples TRBV6-1 to TRBJ2-6; the D is unclear. The CDR3 has 15 amino acids. Trimming left V 1 base short and J 1 base short, with 5 bases between. In germline, CDR1 is MNHNS, CDR2 SASEGT.

In nucleotides, the CDR3 is TGTGCCAGCAGCCCATTTTCGTCGGGACTCCGGGAGGTGAAGACCCAGTACTTC. It codes for CASSPFSSGLREVKTQYF. The chain has TRBV7-9 and TRBJ2-5; TRBD2 matches 7 bases. The V segment lost 5 bases and the J segment 6 bases; nucleotides outside the gene matches: 21. Looked up from germline, CDR1 is SEHNR and CDR2 is FQNEAQ (reference sequence). This CDR3 has 18 residues.

This clonotype was counted only a few times. The J gene is TRBJ2-7, the V gene TRBV27, with TRBD2 matching over 13 bases. With V trimmed by 5 bases and J by 2 bases, 3 bases remained unmatched. Germline loops: CDR1 MNHEY, CDR2 SMNVEV (reference sequence). The CDR3 extends over 15 amino acids. As DNA, the CDR3 is TGTGCCAGCAGTCCAACTAGCGGGAGGGCCTACGAGCAGTACTTC. Residues: CASSPTSGRAYEQYF.

The gene calls are TRBV5-4 and TRBJ2-2; D gene uncertain. CDR1 and CDR2 from the germline V gene are SGHNT and YYREEE (reference sequence). There are 13 residues in the CDR3. Trimming removed 5 bases from V and 2 bases from J, with 7 bases in between. CDR3 DNA sequence: TGTGCCAGCAGTGCCAGCAACACCGGGGAGCTGTTTTTT. Encoded protein: CASSASNTGELFF. The full variable domain, rest sourced from reference TRBV5-4 and TRBJ2-2, is ETGVTQSPTHLIKTRGQQVTLRCSSQSGHNTVSWYQQALGQGPQFIFQYYREEENGRGNFPPRFSGLQFPNYSSELNVNALELDDSALYLCASSASNTGELFFGEGSRLTVL.